Each of the 6 T cell receptor beta chains below was sequenced from the same sample in a study of T cells in Graves' hyperthyroidism and ophthalmopathy. It was RNA transcripts that yielded the amplified TCR beta CDR3 regions. Carried out on the TCR CDR3, a first-round RT-PCR used the HTBI primer set. TCRdb ran MiXCR on the multiplex PCR reads and lists one entry per CDR3 protein. In the table there are about 300,000 distinct CDR3 sequences, approximately 26% of which are singletons. Sequencing was carried out using blood. These receptor sequences come from a man aged 35 to 55 with Graves' hyperthyroidism that later progressed to Graves' ophthalmopathy.

This clonotype was counted ten times or more. The chain joins TRBV25-1 to TRBJ2-3, with 12 bases lining up with TRBD2. The germline V gene has CDR1 MGHDK and CDR2 SYGVNS. The CDR3 totals 18 residues. V lost 4 bases, J lost 6 bases, and 14 bases stayed unmatched. DNA for the CDR3: TGTGCCAGCAGTGGCTGGACTAGCGGGACCCCCTGGGATGATACGCAGTATTTT. It is translated as CASSGWTSGTPWDDTQYF.

V and J are TRBV6-2 or TRBV6-3 and TRBJ1-5; D is possibly TRBD1 (5 bases). V was pared by 6 bases and J by 3 bases, with 24 bases between. Germline CDR1 reads MNHEY; CDR2 reads SVGEGT. The CDR3 sequence is 18 residues long. CDR3 amino acids: CASRLGVLGAGINQPQHF. The CDR3 coding sequence is TGTGCCAGCAGGCTGGGAGTTTTAGGGGCGGGTATCAATCAGCCCCAGCATTTT.

This clonotype was picked up many times. At one end the junction does not follow the germline gene, possibly because of a read error. The V call is TRBV28, the J call TRBJ2-7; D is possibly TRBD1 (6 bases). The CDR3 has 13 residues. CDR1 is MDHEN and CDR2 is SYDVKM in the germline V gene. In nucleotides, the CDR3 is TGTGCCAGCACCGCCGAAGTCAGGGGATTTCCGAACTTC. Translation: CASTAEVRGFPNF.

The table lists this clonotype with many counts. This sequence joins TRBV7-8 and TRBJ1-2; D is ambiguous. Germline V gene lookup returns CDR1 SGHVS and CDR2 FQNEAQ. The CDR3 spans 15 residues. V lost 1 base, J lost 7 bases, and 16 bases lay in between. For the CDR3, the DNA is TGTGCCAGCAGCTTAGGTAGCGCCGCTTACTCTGGCTACACCTTC. Translating gives CASSLGSAAYSGYTF.

At least ten counts were recorded for this clonotype. The genes are TRBV5-1 and TRBJ1-5, with no clear D. The CDR3 is made up of 14 amino acids. V lost 3 bases and J 7 bases, leaving 14 bases between the germline ends. Germline CDR1 SGHRS, CDR2 YFSETQ. The CDR3 region has the DNA TGCGCCAGCAGCTGGATACATGCAGCCCAGCCCCAGCATTTT. Amino acids: CASSWIHAAQPQHF.

This clonotype has a handful of counts. The chain uses TRBV12-3 or TRBV12-4 and TRBJ2-5; 9 positions agree with TRBD1. This CDR3 region has 15 residues. V was clipped by 5 bases and J by 3 bases; unmatched bases: 7. The CDR3 bases are TGTGCCAGCAGTGGTACGGACAGGGGAGAAGAGACCCAGTACTTC. It specifies CASSGTDRGEETQYF.